Listed below are T cell receptor beta chains from one sample, sequenced in a study of Ad26.COV2.S vaccination and SARS-CoV-2 variants. Sequenced by immunoSEQ multiplex PCR; TCRdb stores in-frame clones only, minus some. The table records about 350,000 clones, 88% of them present only once. Sample: peripheral blood, taken in a trial of Ad26.COV2.S vaccine versus placebo. The receptors shown here come from a person between 18 and 65 years old who received the Ad26.COV2.S COVID-19 vaccine or a placebo. Each CDR3 is given with its conserved first and last residue. The D gene is left open where the match is weak.

V gene: TRBV29-1; J gene: TRBJ1-1; D gene: .; CDR3 protein: CSVERDTNPRRTEAFF; CDR3 DNA: TGCAGCGTCGAAAGGGATACAAATCCTCGTCGGACTGAAGCTTTCTTT
V gene: TRBV6-5; J gene: TRBJ1-6; D gene: .; CDR3 protein: CASSFSSYNSPLHF; CDR3 DNA: TGTGCCAGCAGTTTCAGCTCCTATAATTCACCCCTCCACTTT
V gene: TRBV5-1; J gene: TRBJ2-1; D gene: .; CDR3 protein: CASSLEGRQSRFF; CDR3 DNA: TGCGCCAGCAGCTTGGAGGGTAGGCAGTCGCGGTTCTTC
V gene: TRBV6-6; J gene: TRBJ1-1; D gene: .; CDR3 protein: CASSYGGPGGISAFF; CDR3 DNA: TGTGCCAGCAGTTACGGGGGGCCGGGGGGAATTTCTGCTTTCTTT
V gene: TRBV11-2; J gene: TRBJ2-7; D gene: .; CDR3 protein: CASSLDSEQYF; CDR3 DNA: TGTGCCAGCAGCTTAGATTCCGAGCAGTACTTC
V gene: TRBV18; J gene: TRBJ1-5; D gene: .; CDR3 protein: CASSPHTNQPQHF; CDR3 DNA: TGTGCCAGCTCACCCCACACTAATCAGCCCCAGCATTTT
V gene: TRBV27; J gene: TRBJ2-3; D gene: .; CDR3 protein: CASRSLWGTDTQYF; CDR3 DNA: TGTGCCAGTAGATCTTTGTGGGGCACAGATACGCAGTATTTT
V gene: TRBV28; J gene: TRBJ2-7; D gene: .; CDR3 protein: CASSLGGAVDEQYF; CDR3 DNA: TGTGCCAGCAGTTTGGGGGGGGCGGTCGACGAGCAGTACTTC
V gene: TRBV21-1; J gene: TRBJ1-5; D gene: .; CDR3 protein: CASSKPDNLSNQPQHF; CDR3 DNA: TGTGCCAGCAGCAAACCGGACAACCTTAGCAATCAGCCCCAGCATTTT
V gene: TRBV9; J gene: TRBJ2-5; D gene: .; CDR3 protein: CASSVGVGETQYF; CDR3 DNA: TGTGCCAGCAGCGTAGGGGTGGGAGAGACCCAGTACTTC
V gene: TRBV5-4; J gene: TRBJ2-7; D gene: .; CDR3 protein: CASSSSGQGRSLYEQYF; CDR3 DNA: .
V gene: TRBV23-1; J gene: TRBJ1-1; D gene: TRBD1; CDR3 protein: CASSQRTGPGAFF; CDR3 DNA: TGCGCCAGCAGTCAGCGGACAGGGCCCGGCGCTTTCTTT
V gene: TRBV5-1; J gene: TRBJ2-7; D gene: .; CDR3 protein: CASSLARSGTGGYEQYF; CDR3 DNA: TGCGCCAGCAGCTTGGCTCGTTCCGGGACTGGGGGATACGAGCAGTACTTC
V gene: TRBV30; J gene: TRBJ1-6; D gene: .; CDR3 protein: CAWSARDDSPLHF; CDR3 DNA: TGTGCCTGGAGTGCTAGGGATGATTCACCCCTCCACTTT
V gene: TRBV30; J gene: TRBJ2-3; D gene: TRBD2; CDR3 protein: CACGTSGRVDTQYF; CDR3 DNA: TGTGCCTGCGGGACTAGCGGGAGGGTAGATACGCAGTATTTT
V gene: TRBV24-1; J gene: TRBJ2-1; D gene: TRBD2; CDR3 protein: CATSDSSGVNNEQFF; CDR3 DNA: TGTGCCACCAGTGATTCTAGCGGGGTAAACAATGAGCAGTTCTTC
V gene: TRBV7-2; J gene: TRBJ2-5; D gene: .; CDR3 protein: CASSLANRQETQYF; CDR3 DNA: TGTGCCAGCAGCTTAGCGAACAGGCAAGAGACCCAGTACTTC
V gene: TRBV29-1; J gene: TRBJ2-1; D gene: TRBD2; CDR3 protein: CSTGGSSGKIGNEQFF; CDR3 DNA: TGCAGCACCGGGGGGTCTAGCGGGAAGATAGGGAATGAGCAGTTCTTC
V gene: TRBV19; J gene: TRBJ1-4; D gene: .; CDR3 protein: CASSMLGGTNEKLFF; CDR3 DNA: TGTGCCAGTAGTATGCTTGGGGGAACTAATGAAAAACTGTTTTTT
V gene: TRBV6-5; J gene: TRBJ2-1; D gene: .; CDR3 protein: CASTAGDLYNEQFF; CDR3 DNA: TGTGCCAGCACCGCTGGGGACTTATACAATGAGCAGTTCTTC
V gene: TRBV6-2/TRBV6-3; J gene: TRBJ2-1; D gene: .; CDR3 protein: CASSWQIAYNEQFF; CDR3 DNA: TGTGCCAGCAGTTGGCAGATTGCCTACAATGAGCAGTTCTTC
V gene: TRBV9; J gene: TRBJ1-3; D gene: TRBD1; CDR3 protein: CASSYTGTVFSGNTIYF; CDR3 DNA: TGTGCCAGCAGCTATACCGGGACAGTCTTCTCTGGAAACACCATATATTTT
V gene: TRBV3-1/TRBV3-2; J gene: TRBJ1-1; D gene: .; CDR3 protein: CASSRQANTEAFF; CDR3 DNA: TGTGCCAGCAGCCGACAGGCGAACACTGAAGCTTTCTTT
V gene: TRBV30; J gene: TRBJ2-1; D gene: TRBD2; CDR3 protein: CAWKSELAEYNEQFF; CDR3 DNA: TGTGCCTGGAAAAGTGAACTAGCGGAATACAATGAGCAGTTCTTC
V gene: TRBV3-1/TRBV3-2; J gene: TRBJ1-6; D gene: .; CDR3 protein: CASSPFGSYNSPLHF; CDR3 DNA: TGTGCCAGCAGCCCGTTTGGCTCCTATAATTCACCCCTCCACTTT
V gene: TRBV2; J gene: TRBJ2-2; D gene: TRBD2; CDR3 protein: CASIRLRGADGELFF; CDR3 DNA: TGTGCCAGCATTCGGTTGCGGGGGGCCGACGGGGAGCTGTTTTTT
V gene: TRBV7-2; J gene: TRBJ1-2; D gene: .; CDR3 protein: CASSPRTDNYGYTF; CDR3 DNA: TGTGCCAGCAGCCCCAGGACGGATAATTATGGCTACACCTTC
V gene: TRBV5-6; J gene: TRBJ1-2; D gene: .; CDR3 protein: CASSPVEGRGNYGYTF; CDR3 DNA: TGTGCCAGCAGCCCAGTGGAGGGGAGAGGAAACTATGGCTACACCTTC